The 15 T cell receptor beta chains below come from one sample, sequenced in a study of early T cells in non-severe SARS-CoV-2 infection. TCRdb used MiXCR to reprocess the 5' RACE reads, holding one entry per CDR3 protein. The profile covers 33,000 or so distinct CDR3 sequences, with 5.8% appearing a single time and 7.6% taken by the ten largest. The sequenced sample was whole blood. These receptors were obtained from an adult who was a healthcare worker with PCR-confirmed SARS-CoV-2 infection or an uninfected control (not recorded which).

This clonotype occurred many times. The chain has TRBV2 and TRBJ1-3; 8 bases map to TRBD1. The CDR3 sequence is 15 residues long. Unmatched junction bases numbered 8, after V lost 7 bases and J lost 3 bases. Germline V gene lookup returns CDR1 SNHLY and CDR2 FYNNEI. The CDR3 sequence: CASMQGAWSGNTIYF. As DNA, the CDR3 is TGTGCCAGCATGCAGGGGGCCTGGAGTGGAAACACCATATATTTT.

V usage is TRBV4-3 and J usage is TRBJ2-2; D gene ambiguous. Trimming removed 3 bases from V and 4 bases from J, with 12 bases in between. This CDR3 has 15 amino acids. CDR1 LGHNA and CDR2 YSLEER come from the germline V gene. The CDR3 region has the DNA TGCGCCAGCAGCCACCAACAGCCGATCACCGGGGAGCTGTTTTTT. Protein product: CASSHQQPITGELFF.

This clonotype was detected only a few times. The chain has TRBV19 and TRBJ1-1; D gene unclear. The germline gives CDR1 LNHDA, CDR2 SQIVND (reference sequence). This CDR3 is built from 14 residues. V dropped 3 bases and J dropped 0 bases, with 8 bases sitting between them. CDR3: CASSIPALNTEAFF. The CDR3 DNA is TGTGCCAGTAGTATCCCGGCCCTGAACACTGAAGCTTTCTTT.

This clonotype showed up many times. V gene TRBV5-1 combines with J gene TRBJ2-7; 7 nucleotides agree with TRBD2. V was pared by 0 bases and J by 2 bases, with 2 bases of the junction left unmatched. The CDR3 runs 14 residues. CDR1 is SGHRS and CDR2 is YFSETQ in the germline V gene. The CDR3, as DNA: TGCGCCAGCAGCTTGGCGGGGGGACCCTACGAGCAGTACTTC. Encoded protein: CASSLAGGPYEQYF.

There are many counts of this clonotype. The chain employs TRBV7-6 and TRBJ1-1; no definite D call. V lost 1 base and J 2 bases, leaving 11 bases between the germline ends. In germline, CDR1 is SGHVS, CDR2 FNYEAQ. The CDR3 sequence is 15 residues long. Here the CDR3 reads CASSLGWAGNTEAFF. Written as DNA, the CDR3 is TGTGCCAGCAGCTTAGGCTGGGCAGGCAACACTGAAGCTTTCTTT.

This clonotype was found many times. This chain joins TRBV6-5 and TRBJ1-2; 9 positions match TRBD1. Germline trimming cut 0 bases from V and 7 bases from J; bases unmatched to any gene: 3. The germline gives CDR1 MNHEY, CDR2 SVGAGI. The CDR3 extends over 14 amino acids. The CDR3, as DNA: TGTGCCAGCAGTTACTCGACACAGGGGGCTGGCTACACCTTC. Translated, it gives CASSYSTQGAGYTF.

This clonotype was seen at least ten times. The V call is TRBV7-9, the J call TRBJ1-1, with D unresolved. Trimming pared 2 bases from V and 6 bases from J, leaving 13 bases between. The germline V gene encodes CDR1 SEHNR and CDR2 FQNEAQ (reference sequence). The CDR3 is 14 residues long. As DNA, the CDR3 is TGTGCCAGCAGCTTAACGGGCCCCTCGCCTGAAGCTTTCTTT. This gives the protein CASSLTGPSPEAFF.

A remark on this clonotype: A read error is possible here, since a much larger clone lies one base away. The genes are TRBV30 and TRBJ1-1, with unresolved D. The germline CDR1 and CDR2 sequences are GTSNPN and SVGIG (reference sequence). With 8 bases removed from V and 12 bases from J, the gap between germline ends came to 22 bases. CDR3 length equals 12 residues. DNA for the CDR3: TGTGCCGCAATCTTTAACGAGGGCTCGACTTTCTTT. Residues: CAAIFNEGSTFF.

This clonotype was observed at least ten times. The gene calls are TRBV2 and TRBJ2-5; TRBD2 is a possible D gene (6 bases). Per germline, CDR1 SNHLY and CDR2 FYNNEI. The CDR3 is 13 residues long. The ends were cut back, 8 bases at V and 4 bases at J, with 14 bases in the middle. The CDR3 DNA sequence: TGTGCCAGCGGGCGGGGTCGGGGAGAGACCCAGTACTTC. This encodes CASGRGRGETQYF. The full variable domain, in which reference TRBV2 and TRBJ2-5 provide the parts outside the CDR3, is EPEVTQTPSHQVTQMGQEVILRCVPISNHLYFYWYRQILGQKVEFLVSFYNNEISEKSEIFDDQFSVERPDGSNFTLKIRSTKLEDSAMYFCASGRGRGETQYFGPGTRLLVL.

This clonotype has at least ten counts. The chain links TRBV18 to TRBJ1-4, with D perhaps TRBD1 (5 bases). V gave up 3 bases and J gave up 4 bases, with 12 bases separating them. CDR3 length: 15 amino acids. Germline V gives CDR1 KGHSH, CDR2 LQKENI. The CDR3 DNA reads TGTGCCAGCTCACCCCCGGGGCAGTTTAATGAAAAACTGTTTTTT. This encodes CASSPPGQFNEKLFF.

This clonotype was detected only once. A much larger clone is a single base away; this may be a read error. CDR3 nucleotides: TGTGCCAGCAGCCGGGCGGCAGGGCAAAACACTGAAGCTTTCTTT. It is translated as CASSRAAGQNTEAFF. The chain combines TRBV11-2 with TRBJ1-1; possibly TRBD1 for D (5 bases). Germline-derived CDR1 and CDR2 are SGHAT and FQNNGV. The CDR3 consists of 15 residues. Trimming removed 5 bases at V and 2 bases at J, with 15 bases between.

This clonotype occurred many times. The CDR3 region is CASSRGTGFSNEQFF. The DNA for the CDR3 is TGTGCCAGCTCCCGTGGGACAGGGTTTTCCAATGAGCAGTTCTTC. V is TRBV18 and J is TRBJ2-1; 9 bases map to TRBD1. This CDR3 has 15 residues. Germline assignment: CDR1 KGHSH and CDR2 LQKENI. J gave up 6 bases and V 6 bases, and 9 bases lay outside the gene matches.

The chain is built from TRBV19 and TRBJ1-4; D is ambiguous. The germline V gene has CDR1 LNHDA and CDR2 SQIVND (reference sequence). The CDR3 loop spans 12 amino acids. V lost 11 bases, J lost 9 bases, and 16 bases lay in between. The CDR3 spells CASRDPNKKLFF. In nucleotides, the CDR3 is TGTGCCTCGAGGGATCCAAATAAAAAACTGTTTTTT.

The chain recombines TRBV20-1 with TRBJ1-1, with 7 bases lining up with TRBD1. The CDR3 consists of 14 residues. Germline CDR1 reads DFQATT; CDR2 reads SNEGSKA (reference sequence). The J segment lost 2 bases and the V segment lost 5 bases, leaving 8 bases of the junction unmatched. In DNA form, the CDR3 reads TGCAGTGCTCCCCGGACAGGAGTTAACACTGAAGCTTTCTTT. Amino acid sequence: CSAPRTGVNTEAFF.

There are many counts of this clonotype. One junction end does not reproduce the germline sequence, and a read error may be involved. CDR3: CASSPPGGETQYF. CDR3 sequence (DNA): TGTGCTAGCAGTCCCCCAGGGGGGGAGACCCAATACTTC. J is TRBJ2-5 and V is TRBV7-7; D may correspond to TRBD1 or TRBD2 (7 bases each). This CDR3 region has 13 residues. Germline assignment: CDR1 SSHAT and CDR2 FNYEAQ (reference sequence).